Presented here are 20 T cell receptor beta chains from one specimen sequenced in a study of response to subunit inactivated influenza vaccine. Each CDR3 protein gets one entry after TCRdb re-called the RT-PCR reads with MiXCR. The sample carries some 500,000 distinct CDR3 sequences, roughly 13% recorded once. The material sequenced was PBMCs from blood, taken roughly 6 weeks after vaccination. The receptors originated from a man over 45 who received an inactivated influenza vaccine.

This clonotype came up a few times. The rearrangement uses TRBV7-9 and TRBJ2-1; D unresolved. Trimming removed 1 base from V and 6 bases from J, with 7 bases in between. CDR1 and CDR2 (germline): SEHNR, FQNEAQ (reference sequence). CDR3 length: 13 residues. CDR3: CASSLGKANEQFF. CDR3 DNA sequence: TGTGCCAGCAGCTTAGGCAAGGCCAATGAGCAGTTCTTC.

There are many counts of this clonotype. The CDR3 DNA reads TGCAGTGTCCTGAGAGGGACTGAAGCTTTCTTT. It is translated as CSVLRGTEAFF. This chain connects TRBV20-1 to TRBJ1-1; no definite D call. CDR1 is DFQATT, CDR2 SNEGSKA, per germline (reference sequence). V shed 7 bases and J shed 5 bases, with 11 bases lying between them. The CDR3 contains 11 residues.

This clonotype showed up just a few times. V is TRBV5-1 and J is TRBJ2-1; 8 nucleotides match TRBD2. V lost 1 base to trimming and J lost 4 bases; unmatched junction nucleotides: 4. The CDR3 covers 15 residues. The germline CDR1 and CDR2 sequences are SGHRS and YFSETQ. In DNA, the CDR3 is TGCGCCAGCAGCTTGTTAGCGGGGCAGTACAATGAGCAGTTCTTC. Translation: CASSLLAGQYNEQFF.

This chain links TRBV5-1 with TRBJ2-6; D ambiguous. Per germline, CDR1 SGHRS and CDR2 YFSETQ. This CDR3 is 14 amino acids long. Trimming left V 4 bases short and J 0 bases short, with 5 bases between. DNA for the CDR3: TGCGCCAGCAGCCCTCTCTCTGGGGCCAACGTCCTGACTTTC. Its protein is CASSPLSGANVLTF. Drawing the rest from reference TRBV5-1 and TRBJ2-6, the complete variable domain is KAGVTQTPRYLIKTRGQQVTLSCSPISGHRSVSWYQQTPGQGLQFLFEYFSETQRNKGNFPGRFSGRQFSNSRSEMNVSTLELGDSALYLCASSPLSGANVLTFGAGSRLTVL.

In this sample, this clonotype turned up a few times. CDR3 nucleotide sequence: TGTGCCAGCAGCTTGGTTCCGGGGGGCACAGATACGCAGTATTTT. Encoded protein: CASSLVPGGTDTQYF. J is TRBJ2-3 and V is TRBV5-5; D may be TRBD2 (6 bases). CDR1 and CDR2 from the germline V gene are SGHKS and YYEKEE (reference sequence). The CDR3 consists of 15 residues. V was shortened by 0 bases and J by 1 base, with 9 bases between the two germline ends.

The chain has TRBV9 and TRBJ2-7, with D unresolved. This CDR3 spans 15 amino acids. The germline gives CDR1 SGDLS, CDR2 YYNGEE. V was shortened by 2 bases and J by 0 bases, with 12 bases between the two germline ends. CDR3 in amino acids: CASSVFERFSYEQYF. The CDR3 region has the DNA TGTGCCAGCAGCGTGTTTGAAAGGTTCTCCTACGAGCAGTACTTC.

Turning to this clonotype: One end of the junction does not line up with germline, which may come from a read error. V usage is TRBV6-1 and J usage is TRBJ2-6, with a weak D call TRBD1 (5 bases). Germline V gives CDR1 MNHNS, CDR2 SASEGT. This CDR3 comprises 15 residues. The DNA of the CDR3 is TGTGCCAGCAGGCACCTAGGAAATGGGGCCAAGGTCCTGACTTTC. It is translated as CASRHLGNGAKVLTF.

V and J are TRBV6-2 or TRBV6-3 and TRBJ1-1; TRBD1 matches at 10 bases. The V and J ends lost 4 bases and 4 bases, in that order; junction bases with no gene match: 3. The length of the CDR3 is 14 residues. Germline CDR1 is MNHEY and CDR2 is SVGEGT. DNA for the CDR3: TGTGCCAGCAGTTCATGGACAGGGGGCACTGAAGCTTTCTTT. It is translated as CASSSWTGGTEAFF.

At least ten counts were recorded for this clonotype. CDR3 in DNA: TGTGCCAGCAGGGCGGGACGGTCGAATAATGAAAAACTGTTTTTT. This gives the protein CASRAGRSNNEKLFF. The V call is TRBV12-3 or TRBV12-4, the J call TRBJ1-4, with a possible D match to TRBD1 (5 bases). Trimming took off 6 bases at V and 4 bases at J, with 15 bases between the two ends. This CDR3 comprises 15 residues.

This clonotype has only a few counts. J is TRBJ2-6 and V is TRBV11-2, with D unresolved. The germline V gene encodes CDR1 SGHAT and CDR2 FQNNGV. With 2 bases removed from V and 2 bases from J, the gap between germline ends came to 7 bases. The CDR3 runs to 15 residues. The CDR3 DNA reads TGTGCCAGCAGCTTAACCCAACCTGGGGCCAACGTCCTGACTTTC. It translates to CASSLTQPGANVLTF.

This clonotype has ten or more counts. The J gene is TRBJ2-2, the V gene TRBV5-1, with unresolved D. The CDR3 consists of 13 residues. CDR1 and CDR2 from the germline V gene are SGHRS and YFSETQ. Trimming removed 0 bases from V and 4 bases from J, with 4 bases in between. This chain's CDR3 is CASSLESTGELFF. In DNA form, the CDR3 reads TGCGCCAGCAGCTTGGAGAGCACCGGGGAGCTGTTTTTT.

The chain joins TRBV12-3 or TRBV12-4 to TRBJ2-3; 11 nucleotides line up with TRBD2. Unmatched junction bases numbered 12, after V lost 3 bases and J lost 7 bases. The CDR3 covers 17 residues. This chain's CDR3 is CASSLGDSGRAVNTQYF. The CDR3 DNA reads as TGTGCCAGCAGTTTGGGTGATAGCGGGAGGGCCGTAAATACGCAGTATTTT.

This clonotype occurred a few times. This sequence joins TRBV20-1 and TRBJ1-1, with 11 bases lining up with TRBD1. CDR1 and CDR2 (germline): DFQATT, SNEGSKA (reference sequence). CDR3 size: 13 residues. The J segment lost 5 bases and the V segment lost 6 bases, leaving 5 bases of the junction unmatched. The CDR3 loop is CSAGQGAETEAFF. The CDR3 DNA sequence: TGCAGTGCCGGACAGGGGGCGGAAACTGAAGCTTTCTTT.

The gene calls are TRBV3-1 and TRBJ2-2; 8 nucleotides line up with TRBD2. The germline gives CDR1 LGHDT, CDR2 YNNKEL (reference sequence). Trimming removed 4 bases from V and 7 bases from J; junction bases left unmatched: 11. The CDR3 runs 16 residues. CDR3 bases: TGTGCCAGCAGCCGAGCTCGGGAGGGCCGAAACGGGGAGCTGTTTTTT. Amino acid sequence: CASSRAREGRNGELFF.

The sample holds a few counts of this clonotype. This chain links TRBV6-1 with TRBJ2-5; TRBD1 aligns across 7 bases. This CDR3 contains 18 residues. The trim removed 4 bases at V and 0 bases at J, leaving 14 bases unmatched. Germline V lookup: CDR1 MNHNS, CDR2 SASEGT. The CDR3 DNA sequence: TGTGCCAGCAGTGGAACAATGGGGACAGCCACTTACCAAGAGACCCAGTACTTC. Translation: CASSGTMGTATYQETQYF.

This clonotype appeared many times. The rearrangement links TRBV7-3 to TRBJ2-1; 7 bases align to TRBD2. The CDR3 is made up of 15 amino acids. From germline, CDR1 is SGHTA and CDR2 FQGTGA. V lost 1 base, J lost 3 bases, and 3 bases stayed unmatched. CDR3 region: CASSLRASGYNEQFF. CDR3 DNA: TGTGCCAGCAGCTTAAGGGCTAGCGGCTACAATGAGCAGTTCTTC.

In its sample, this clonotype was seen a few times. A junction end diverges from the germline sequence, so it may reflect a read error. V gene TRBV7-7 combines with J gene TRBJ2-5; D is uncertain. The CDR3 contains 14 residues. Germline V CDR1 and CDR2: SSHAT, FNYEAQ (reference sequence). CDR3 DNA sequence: TGTGCTAGCAGCTTAGCTCCACTGGGGGAGACCCAGTACTTC. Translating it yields CASSLAPLGETQYF. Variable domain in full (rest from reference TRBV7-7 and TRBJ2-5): GAGVSQSPRYKVTKRGQDVTLRCDPISSHATLYWYQQALGQGPEFLTYFNYEAQPDKSGLPSDRFSAERPEGSISTLTIQRTEQRDSAMYRCASSLAPLGETQYFGPGTRLLVL.

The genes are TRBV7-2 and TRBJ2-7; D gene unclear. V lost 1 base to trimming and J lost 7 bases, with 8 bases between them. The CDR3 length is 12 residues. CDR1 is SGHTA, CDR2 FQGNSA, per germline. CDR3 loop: CASSLVLREQYF. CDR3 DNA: TGTGCCAGCAGCTTAGTTCTGAGGGAGCAGTACTTC.

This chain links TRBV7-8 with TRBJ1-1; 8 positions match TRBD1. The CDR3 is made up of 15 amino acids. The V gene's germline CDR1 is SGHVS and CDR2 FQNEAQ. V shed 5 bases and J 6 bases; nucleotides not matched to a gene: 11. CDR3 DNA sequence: TGTGCCAGCAGCCATTACAGGACAGGGATCGCTGAAGCTTTCTTT. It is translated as CASSHYRTGIAEAFF.

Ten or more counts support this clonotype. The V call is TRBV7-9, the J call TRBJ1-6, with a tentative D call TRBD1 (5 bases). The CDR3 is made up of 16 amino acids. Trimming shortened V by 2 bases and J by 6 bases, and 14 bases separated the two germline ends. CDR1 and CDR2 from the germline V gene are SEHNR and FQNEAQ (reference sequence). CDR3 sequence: CASSLFGTPGNSPLHF. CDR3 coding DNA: TGTGCCAGCAGCTTATTTGGGACCCCGGGTAATTCACCCCTCCACTTT. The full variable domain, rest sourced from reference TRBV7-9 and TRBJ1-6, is DTGVSQNPRHKITKRGQNVTFRCDPISEHNRLYWYRQTLGQGPEFLTYFQNEAQLEKSRLLSDRFSAERPKGSFSTLEIQRTEQGDSAMYLCASSLFGTPGNSPLHFGNGTRLTVT.